Below are 2 T cell receptor beta chains sequenced from a single sample in a study of blood T cell repertoires in COVID-19. Profiled with immunoSEQ multiplex PCR; TCRdb holds only in-frame clones, not every one. Among about 200,000 clones listed, roughly 80% were seen once. The sequenced sample consisted of PBMCs or T cells enriched from blood (not recorded which). These TCRs come from a woman aged 50 to 60 who had been exposed to COVID-19.

The chain links TRBV5-1 to TRBJ1-1, with D perhaps matching TRBD1 (5 bases). Germline V gene lookup returns CDR1 SGHRS and CDR2 YFSETQ. V gave up 5 bases and J gave up 8 bases, with 19 bases separating them. The CDR3 has 14 amino acids. The CDR3 here is CASSFLSGNREAFF. CDR3 nucleotides: TGCGCCAGCAGTTTCCTTTCAGGCAACAGGGAAGCTTTCTTT.

The chain combines TRBV5-1 with TRBJ1-3; perhaps TRBD1 as D (6 bases). V was cut by 0 bases and J by 1 base, with 11 bases left in between. CDR3 length equals 16 residues. The germline V gene has CDR1 SGHRS and CDR2 YFSETQ. The chain's CDR3 is CASSLEDRPSGNTIYF. The DNA for the CDR3 is TGCGCCAGCAGCTTGGAAGACAGGCCGTCTGGAAACACCATATATTTT.